The 6 T cell receptor beta chains in this list originate from one sample, sequenced in a study of metastatic and nonmetastatic thyroid tumors (dated by TCRdb to between 2020 and 2021). No patient had received any treatment before thyroid surgery. Libraries were constructed by PCR. Sequencing took place on an Illumina HiSeq 4000. The public reads were run again by TCRdb, first through fastp at Q25 and then through MiXCR, and only productive beta chains were kept. For this sample there are 4,700 or so clones; about 24% appear just once. Roughly 10% of the sample goes to the ten largest clones. The sample consisted of tumor tissue. Receptors were obtained from a male donor with papillary thyroid cancer or a benign thyroid nodule (not recorded which). Some clones in this sample may be carry-over from other donors' samples.

This clone is labeled as medium-sized. Different DNA sequences within this sample yield the same CDR3. The chain recombines TRBV12-3 or TRBV12-4 with TRBJ1-3; the D is unclear. CDR3 length: 14 amino acids. V was cut by 2 bases and J by 4 bases, with 9 bases left in between. The CDR3 sequence is CASSLSGVGNTIYF. DNA for the CDR3: TGTGCCAGCAGTTTATCCGGGGTCGGAAACACCATATATTTT.

By frequency in the sample, this clone is medium-sized. The chain uses TRBV3-1 and TRBJ2-3; perhaps TRBD2 as D (5 bases). CDR1 and CDR2 from the germline V gene are LGHDT and YNNKEL (reference sequence). V was trimmed by 2 bases and J by 4 bases, leaving 19 bases between them. This CDR3 is built from 17 residues. The CDR3 sequence is CASSQSGLTRIADTQYF. DNA of the CDR3: TGTGCCAGCAGCCAAAGTGGACTCACTAGGATAGCAGATACGCAGTATTTT.

This clone was detected only a few times. The V gene is TRBV6-1, the J gene TRBJ2-7; D gene uncertain. V was shortened by 3 bases and J by 0 bases, with 9 bases between the two germline ends. The length of the CDR3 is 14 residues. Germline-derived CDR1 and CDR2 are MNHNS and SASEGT. This chain's CDR3 is CASSDPSSSYEQYV. CDR3 DNA sequence: TGTGCCAGCAGTGATCCATCGAGCTCCTACGAGCAGTACGTC.

In this sample, this clone turned up a few times. This chain links TRBV6-1 with TRBJ2-7, with D perhaps TRBD2 (5 bases). Germline CDR1 and CDR2: MNHNS and SASEGT. Trimming left V 4 bases short and J 7 bases short, with 14 bases between. This CDR3 region has 13 residues. CDR3 coding DNA: TGTGCCAGCAGTGTTGACTACCCTCGGGAGCAGTACTTC. It codes for CASSVDYPREQYF.

This clone is medium-sized in the sample. A read error may produce the germline difference seen at one junction end. The chain carries TRBV12-3 or TRBV12-4 and TRBJ1-2; D is possibly TRBD1 (5 bases). The CDR3 is 14 amino acids. The CDR3 nucleotides read TGTGCCAGCACCCTGGGGGGGGTGAACTATGGCTACATCTTC. This sequence encodes CASTLGGVNYGYIF.

J is TRBJ1-1 and V is TRBV6-1, with D unclear. This CDR3 has 13 amino acids. The V gene lost 4 bases and the J gene lost 1 base, with 7 bases spanning the gap. Germline V gives CDR1 MNHNS, CDR2 SASEGT. In nucleotides, the CDR3 is TGTGCCAGCAGTGGAGAGAGGAACACTGAAGCTTTCTTT. It yields the protein CASSGERNTEAFF.